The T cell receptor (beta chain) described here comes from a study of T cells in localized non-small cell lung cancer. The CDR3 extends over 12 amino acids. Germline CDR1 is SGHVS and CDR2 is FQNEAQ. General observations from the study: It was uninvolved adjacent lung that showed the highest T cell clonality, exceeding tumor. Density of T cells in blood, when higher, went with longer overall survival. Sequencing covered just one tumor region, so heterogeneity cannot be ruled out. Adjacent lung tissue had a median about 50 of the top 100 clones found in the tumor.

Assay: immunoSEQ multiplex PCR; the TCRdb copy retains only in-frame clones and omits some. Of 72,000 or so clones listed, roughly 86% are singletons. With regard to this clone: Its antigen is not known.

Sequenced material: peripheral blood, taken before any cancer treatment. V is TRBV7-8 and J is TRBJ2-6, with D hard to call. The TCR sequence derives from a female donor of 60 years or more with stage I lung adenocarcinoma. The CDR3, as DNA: TGTGTCCAGCGCTCTGGGGCCAACGTCCTGACTTTC. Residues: CVQRSGANVLTF.